The clone carrying this TCR beta chain was recorded once. Sequencing used immunoSEQ multiplex PCR; TCRdb keeps in-frame clones, though not all of them. The sample has roughly 200,000 clones; 90% are singletons. This sample was taken from a study of blood T cell repertoires in COVID-19. Study context: Material from acute and convalescent COVID-19 was sourced from the United States, Italy and Spain.

Trimming at V came to 2 bases and at J to 7 bases, leaving 8 bases not matched to a gene. The CDR3 runs to 14 residues. Germline CDR1 is SNHLY and CDR2 is FYNNEI. J is TRBJ2-7 and V is TRBV2; 7 bases match TRBD1. The sequence was obtained from a man aged 50 or older with acute or convalescent COVID-19. Sequenced sample: peripheral blood. CDR3 coding DNA: TGTGCCAGCAGTGAACAACAGGGGCTCCGGGAGCAGTACTTC. This translates into CASSEQQGLREQYF.